This entry features one T cell receptor beta chain sequence. Its antigen is undetermined. The data were produced by immunoSEQ multiplex PCR, yet TCRdb's version contains in-frame clones alone and is incomplete. The sample shows about 85,000 clones, 88% of them seen only once. The sample originates from a study of T cell responses to AZD1222 COVID-19 vaccine. Study-wide results and caveats: Mostly white British, mostly female donors; authors suggested clonal diversity may be underestimated. Mapped onto spike, vaccine-associated CD4 TCRs spanned it and were dominant at 160-218 and 743-854. Nearly half of spike-specific TCRs reportedly target unmutated variant regions.

Germline CDR1 is LGHDT and CDR2 is YNNKEL (reference sequence). The germline V and J ends were trimmed by 5 bases and 2 bases, with 13 bases remaining between them. This CDR3 region has 15 residues. This chain connects TRBV3-1 (or the pseudogene TRBV3-2) to TRBJ1-5; TRBD1 is a possible D gene (5 bases). This TCR was recovered from an adult in good health. The sample here was peripheral blood, taken on day 0 of AZD1222 vaccination. The CDR3 region has the DNA TGTGCCAGCAGCTTGACCGGGGCCGGCAATCAGCCCCAGCATTTT. Its translation is CASSLTGAGNQPQHF.